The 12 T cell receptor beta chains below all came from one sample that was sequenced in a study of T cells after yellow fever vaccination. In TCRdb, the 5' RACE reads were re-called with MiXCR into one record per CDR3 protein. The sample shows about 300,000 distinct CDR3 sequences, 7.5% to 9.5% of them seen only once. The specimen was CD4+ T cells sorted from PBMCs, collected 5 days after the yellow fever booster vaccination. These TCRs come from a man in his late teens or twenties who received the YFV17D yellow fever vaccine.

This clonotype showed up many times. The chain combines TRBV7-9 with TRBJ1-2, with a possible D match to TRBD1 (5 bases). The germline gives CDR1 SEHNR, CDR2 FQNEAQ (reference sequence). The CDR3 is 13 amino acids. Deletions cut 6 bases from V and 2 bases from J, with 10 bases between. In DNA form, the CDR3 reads TGTGCCAGCAGACGAGGGGTAAACTATGGCTACACCTTC. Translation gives CASRRGVNYGYTF.

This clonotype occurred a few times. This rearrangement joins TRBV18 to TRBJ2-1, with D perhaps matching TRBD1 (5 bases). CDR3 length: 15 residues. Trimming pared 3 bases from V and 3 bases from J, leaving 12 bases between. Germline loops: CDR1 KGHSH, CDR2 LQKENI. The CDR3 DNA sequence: TGTGCCAGCTCACCGGGTCGTGACAGCTACAATGAGCAGTTCTTC. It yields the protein CASSPGRDSYNEQFF.

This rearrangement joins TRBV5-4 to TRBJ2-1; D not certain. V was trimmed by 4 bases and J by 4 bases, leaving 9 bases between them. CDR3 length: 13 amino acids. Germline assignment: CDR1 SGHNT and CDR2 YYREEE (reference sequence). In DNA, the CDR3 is TGTGCCAGCAGCCCGTACCGATACAATGAGCAGTTCTTC. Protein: CASSPYRYNEQFF.

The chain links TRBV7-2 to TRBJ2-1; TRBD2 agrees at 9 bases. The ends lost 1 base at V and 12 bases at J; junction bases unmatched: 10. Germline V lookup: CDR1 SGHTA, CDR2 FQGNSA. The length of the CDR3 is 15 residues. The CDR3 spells CASSLGASGVQPQFF. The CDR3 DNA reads TGTGCCAGCAGCTTAGGGGCTAGCGGGGTTCAGCCGCAGTTCTTC.

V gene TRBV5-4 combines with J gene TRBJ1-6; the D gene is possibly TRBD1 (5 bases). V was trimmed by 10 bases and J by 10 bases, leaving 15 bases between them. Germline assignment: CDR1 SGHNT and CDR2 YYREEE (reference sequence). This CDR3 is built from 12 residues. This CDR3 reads CASTVRGSPLHF. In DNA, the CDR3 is TGTGCCTCCACGGTTAGGGGATCACCCCTCCACTTT.

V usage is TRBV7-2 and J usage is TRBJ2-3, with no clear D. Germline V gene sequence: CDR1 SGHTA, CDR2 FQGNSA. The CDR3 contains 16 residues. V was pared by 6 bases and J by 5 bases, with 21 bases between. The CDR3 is CASRPQLLISGDTQYF. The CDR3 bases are TGTGCCAGCAGACCCCAACTCCTGATTAGTGGAGATACGCAGTATTTT.

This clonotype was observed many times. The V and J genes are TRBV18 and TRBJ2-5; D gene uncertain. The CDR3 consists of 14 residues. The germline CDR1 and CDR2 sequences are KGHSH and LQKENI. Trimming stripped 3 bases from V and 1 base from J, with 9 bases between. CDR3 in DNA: TGTGCCAGCTCACCCTTTTGGGGCCAAGAGACCCAGTACTTC. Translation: CASSPFWGQETQYF.

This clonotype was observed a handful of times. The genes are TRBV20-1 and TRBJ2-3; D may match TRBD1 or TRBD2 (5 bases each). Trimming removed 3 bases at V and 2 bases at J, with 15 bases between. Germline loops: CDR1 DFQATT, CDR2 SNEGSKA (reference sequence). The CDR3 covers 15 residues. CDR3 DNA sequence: TGCAGTGCTAGTCGGTGGGGACGGAACACAGATACGCAGTATTTT. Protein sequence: CSASRWGRNTDTQYF.

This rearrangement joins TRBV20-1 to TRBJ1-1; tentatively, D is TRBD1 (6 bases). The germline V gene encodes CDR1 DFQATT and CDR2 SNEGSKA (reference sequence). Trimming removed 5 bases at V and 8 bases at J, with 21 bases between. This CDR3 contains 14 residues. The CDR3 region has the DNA TGCAGTGCTTTCCACCGGGTAGGGGGAGAGGAAGCTTTCTTT. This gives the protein CSAFHRVGGEEAFF.

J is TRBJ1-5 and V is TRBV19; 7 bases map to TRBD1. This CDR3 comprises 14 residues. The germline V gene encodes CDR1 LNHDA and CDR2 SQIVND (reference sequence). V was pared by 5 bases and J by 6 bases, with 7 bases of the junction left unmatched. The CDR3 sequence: CASSSDRDPQPQHF. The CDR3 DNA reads TGTGCCAGTAGTTCCGACAGGGATCCTCAGCCCCAGCATTTT.

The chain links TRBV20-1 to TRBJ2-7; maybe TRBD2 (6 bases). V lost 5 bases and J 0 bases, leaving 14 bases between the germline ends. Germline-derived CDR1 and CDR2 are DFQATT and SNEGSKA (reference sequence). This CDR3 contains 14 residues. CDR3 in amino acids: CSALYGGSSYEQYF. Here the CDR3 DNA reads TGCAGTGCTCTATACGGGGGTTCCTCCTACGAGCAGTACTTC.

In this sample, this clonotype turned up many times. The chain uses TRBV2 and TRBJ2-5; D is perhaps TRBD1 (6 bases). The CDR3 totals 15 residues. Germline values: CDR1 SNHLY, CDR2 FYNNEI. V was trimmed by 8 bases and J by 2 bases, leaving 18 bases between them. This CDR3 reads CASSLRGTLQETQYF. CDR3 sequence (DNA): TGTGCCAGCTCGCTCAGGGGAACCTTGCAAGAGACCCAGTACTTC. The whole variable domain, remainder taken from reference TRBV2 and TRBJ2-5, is EPEVTQTPSHQVTQMGQEVILRCVPISNHLYFYWYRQILGQKVEFLVSFYNNEISEKSEIFDDQFSVERPDGSNFTLKIRSTKLEDSAMYFCASSLRGTLQETQYFGPGTRLLVL.